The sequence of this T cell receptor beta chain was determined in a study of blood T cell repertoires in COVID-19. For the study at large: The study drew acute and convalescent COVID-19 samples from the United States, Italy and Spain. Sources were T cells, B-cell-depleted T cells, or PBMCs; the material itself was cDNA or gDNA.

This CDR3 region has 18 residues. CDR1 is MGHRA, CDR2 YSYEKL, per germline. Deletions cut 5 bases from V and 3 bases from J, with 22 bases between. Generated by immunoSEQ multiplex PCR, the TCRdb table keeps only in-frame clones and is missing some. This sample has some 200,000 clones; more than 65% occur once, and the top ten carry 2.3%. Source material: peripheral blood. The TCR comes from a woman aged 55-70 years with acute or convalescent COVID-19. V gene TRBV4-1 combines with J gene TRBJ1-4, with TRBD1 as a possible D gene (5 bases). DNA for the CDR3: TGCGCCAGCAGCAAATTACTCACACCCAGGGATTCTAATGAAAAACTGTTTTTT. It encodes CASSKLLTPRDSNEKLFF.